The T cell receptor beta chain under discussion was sequenced for a study of vaccination and CD4 T cells after COVID-19. Study information: Stimuli were overlapping spike peptide pools of SARS-CoV-2 and three common cold coronaviruses (HCoV-NL63, HCoV-OC43, HCoV-229E). The study, taken as a whole, reports: Spike mono-reactive clones accounted for 304 of the 307 vaccine-specific clones found in convalescent patients.

The CDR3 consists of 14 residues. Per germline, CDR1 MNHEY and CDR2 SVGEGT. V lost 4 bases to trimming and J lost 3 bases, with 13 bases between them. Sequencing of cultured CD4+ T cell DNA used the Oncomine TCR Beta short-read assay. From the PCR reads, TCRdb called clonotypes with MiXCR, one entry per CDR3 protein. The sample has over 15,000 distinct CDR3 sequences, about 51% seen once. With respect to this clonotype: Its antigen remains unknown.

Treatment indicated: approximately 11-day PBMC culture with coronavirus spike peptide pools or control peptides (ViraFEST assay). Under the ViraFEST approach, antigen-specific T cells were expanded with peptide pools and TCRs subsequently sequenced. Negative selection purified CD4+ T cells after about ten days of culture. The chain employs TRBV6-2 or TRBV6-3 and TRBJ2-7, with D perhaps TRBD1 or TRBD2 (6 bases each). The sequence was collected from a human donor who had recovered from COVID-19. The sample consisted of CD4+ T cells from blood, cultured in vitro, taken before SARS-CoV-2 vaccination. CDR3 protein: CASSSGGLFYEQYF. CDR3 DNA: TGTGCCAGCAGTTCCGGGGGCCTTTTCTACGAGCAGTACTTC.